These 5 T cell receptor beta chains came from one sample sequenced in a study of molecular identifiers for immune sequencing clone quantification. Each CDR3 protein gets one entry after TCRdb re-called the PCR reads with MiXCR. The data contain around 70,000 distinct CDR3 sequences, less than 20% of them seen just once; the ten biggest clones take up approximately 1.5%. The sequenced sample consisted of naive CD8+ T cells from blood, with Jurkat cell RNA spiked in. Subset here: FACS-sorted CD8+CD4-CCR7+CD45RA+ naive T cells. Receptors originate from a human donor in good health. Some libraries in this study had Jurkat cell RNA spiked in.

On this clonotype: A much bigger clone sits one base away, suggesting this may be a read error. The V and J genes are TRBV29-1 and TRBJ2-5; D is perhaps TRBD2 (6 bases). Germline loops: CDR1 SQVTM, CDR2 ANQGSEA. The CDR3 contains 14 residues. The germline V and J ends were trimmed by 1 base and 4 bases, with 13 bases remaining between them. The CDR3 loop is CSVEGKGRGETQYF. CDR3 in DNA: TGCAGCGTTGAAGGAAAGGGGCGGGGAGAGACCCAGTACTTC.

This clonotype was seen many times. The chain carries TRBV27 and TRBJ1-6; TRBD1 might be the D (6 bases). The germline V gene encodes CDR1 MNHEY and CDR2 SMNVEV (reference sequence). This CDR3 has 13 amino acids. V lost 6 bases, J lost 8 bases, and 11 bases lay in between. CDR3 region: CASRGEGDSPLHF. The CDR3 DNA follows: TGTGCCAGCAGAGGGGAGGGGGATTCACCCCTCCACTTT.

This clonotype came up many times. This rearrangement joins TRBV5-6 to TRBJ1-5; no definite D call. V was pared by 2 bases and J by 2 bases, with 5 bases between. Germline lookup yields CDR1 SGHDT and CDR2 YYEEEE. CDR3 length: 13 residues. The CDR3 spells CASSFGGNQPQHF. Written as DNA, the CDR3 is TGTGCCAGCAGCTTCGGAGGCAATCAGCCCCAGCATTTT. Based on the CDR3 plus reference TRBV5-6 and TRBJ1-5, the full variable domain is DAGVTQSPTHLIKTRGQQVTLRCSPKSGHDTVSWYQQALGQGPQFIFQYYEEEERQRGNFPDRFSGHQFPNYSSELNVNALLLGDSALYLCASSFGGNQPQHFGDGTRLSIL.

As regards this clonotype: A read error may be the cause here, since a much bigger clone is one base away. The chain's CDR3 is CASIGGSSYNEQSF. CDR3 DNA: TGTGCCAGCATAGGTGGTAGCTCCTACAATGAGCAGTCCTTC. The rearrangement uses TRBV25-1 and TRBJ2-1; D uncertain. Germline CDR1 MGHDK, CDR2 SYGVNS. The CDR3 totals 14 residues.

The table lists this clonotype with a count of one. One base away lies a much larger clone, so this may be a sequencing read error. DNA of the CDR3: TGTGCCAGCCAAAAGATGAACACTGAAGCTTTCTTT. Translating it yields CASQKMNTEAFF. The chain combines TRBV11-2 with TRBJ1-1; no firm D call. CDR3 size: 12 residues. Looked up from germline, CDR1 is SGHAT and CDR2 is FQNNGV. With 8 bases removed from V and 0 bases from J, the gap between germline ends came to 7 bases. Looking up the rest from reference TRBV11-2 and TRBJ1-1 gives the full variable domain: EAGVAQSPRYKIIEKRQSVAFWCNPISGHATLYWYQQILGQGPKLLIQFQNNGVVDDSQLPKDRFSAERLKGVDSTLKIQPAKLEDSAVYLCASQKMNTEAFFGQGTRLTVV.